The sequence of this TCR beta chain was determined in a study of technical replicates of blood from a few donors. Assay used: immunoSEQ multiplex PCR; TCRdb lists only in-frame clones, some missing. The data contain under 80,000 clones, about 91% of them seen just once; the ten biggest clones take up roughly 0.37%. Per the germline V gene, CDR1 is SQVTM and CDR2 is ANQGSEA. Deletions cut 7 bases from V and 8 bases from J, with 14 bases between. The CDR3 loop spans 11 amino acids. This clone has only one observation. The sequence was obtained from a human donor in good health. Some clones in this sample may be carry-over from other donors' samples. The source material was T cells isolated from PBMCs. This chain connects TRBV29-1 to TRBJ1-1; no reliable D call. This chain's CDR3 is CSAAGLGEAFF. Here the CDR3 DNA reads TGCAGCGCCGCAGGACTTGGAGAAGCTTTCTTT.